This entry is about one T cell receptor beta chain. Its antigen is not known. Measured with immunoSEQ multiplex PCR; TCRdb has only the in-frame clones, and not every one. Counted here are 150,000 to 200,000 clones, under 95% occurring once; the ten biggest clones make up roughly 4.6%. Combined were second doses at about 4 or about 12 weeks. CDR3 length: 11 residues. With V trimmed by 11 bases and J by 4 bases, 4 bases remained unmatched. The sample is drawn from a study of T cell responses to AZD1222 COVID-19 vaccine. Study results and caveats: Donors skewed white British and female; clonal diversity was possibly underestimated. Every sample of the repertoires postdated the peak T cell response. Regions 160-218 and 743-854 held dominance among vaccine-associated CD4 TCRs, which spanned spike.

The source was peripheral blood, collected 28 days after the second AZD1222 dose. The rearrangement uses TRBV12-3 or TRBV12-4 and TRBJ1-1, with 7 positions matching TRBD1. The source is an adult who received the AZD1222 COVID-19 vaccine. The CDR3 nucleotides read TGTGCCTCCGGGACAGTCACTGAAGCTTTCTTT. Encoded protein: CASGTVTEAFF.